These 25 T cell receptor beta chains share one sample of origin, sequenced in a study of cytomegalovirus exposure and HLA in healthy donors. Researchers ran the PCR with 60 Vbeta and 13 Jbeta primers. Assay used: immunoSEQ multiplex PCR; TCRdb lists only in-frame clones, some missing. The sample holds 130,000 or so clones, over 70% seen once. Sequenced material: PBMCs. The receptors stem from a woman in her fifties or sixties in good health and CMV-seropositive.

This chain links TRBV7-8 with TRBJ2-2, with D possibly being TRBD2 (5 bases). Germline CDR1 and CDR2: SGHVS and FQNEAQ. V lost 2 bases, J lost 5 bases, and 12 bases lay in between. CDR3 length equals 15 residues. CDR3 coding DNA: TGTGCCAGCAGCTTACTCGCAGGAGGTACCGGGGAGCTGTTTTTT. Translated, it gives CASSLLAGGTGELFF.

The gene calls are TRBV19 and TRBJ1-5, with D possibly matching TRBD1 (5 bases). Germline V CDR1 and CDR2: LNHDA, SQIVND (reference sequence). V lost 5 bases, J lost 4 bases, and 15 bases lay in between. There are 15 residues in the CDR3. CDR3 in amino acids: CASSYGGLRNQPQHF. As DNA, the CDR3 is TGTGCCAGTAGTTACGGGGGTCTAAGAAATCAGCCCCAGCATTTT.

Of note for this clone: Other DNA sequences in this specimen translate into the identical CDR3. This chain connects TRBV7-9 to TRBJ2-5; D uncertain. Trimming pared 4 bases from V and 5 bases from J, leaving 5 bases between. The CDR3 is 11 amino acids. Looked up from germline, CDR1 is SEHNR and CDR2 is FQNEAQ (reference sequence). CDR3 nucleotides: TGTGCCAGCAGCTCGGGTGAGACCCAGTACTTC. Amino acid sequence: CASSSGETQYF.

The chain links TRBV11-2 to TRBJ1-1; the D gene is possibly TRBD1 (5 bases). CDR3 length: 15 residues. Trimming stripped 5 bases from V and 8 bases from J, with 21 bases between. Germline V CDR1 and CDR2: SGHAT, FQNNGV. CDR3 residues: CASSPRRGYILEAFF. CDR3 DNA: TGTGCCAGCAGCCCCCGACGGGGGTACATCCTAGAAGCTTTCTTT.

The V and J genes are TRBV6-1 and TRBJ1-5, with TRBD1 identical over 8 bases. Germline lookup yields CDR1 MNHNS and CDR2 SASEGT. This CDR3 has 19 residues. With V trimmed by 1 base and J by 2 bases, 13 bases remained unmatched. Here the CDR3 reads CASSEGLGQGALGNQPQHF. The CDR3 coding sequence is TGTGCCAGCAGTGAAGGGTTGGGGCAGGGGGCTTTAGGCAATCAGCCCCAGCATTTT.

The chain is built from TRBV4-1 and TRBJ2-7; possible D gene TRBD2, 6 bases. Germline V lookup: CDR1 MGHRA, CDR2 YSYEKL. With 4 bases removed from V and 2 bases from J, the gap between germline ends came to 21 bases. There are 17 residues in the CDR3. The CDR3 DNA follows: TGCGCCAGCAGCCGCCTCGGGACGAGGAGCGGGCCCTACGAGCAGTACTTC. It yields the protein CASSRLGTRSGPYEQYF.

Remarks on this clone: As the CDR3 is not closed by the conserved phenylalanine or tryptophan, this likely results from a read error. No DNA is shown, since the ends of the CDR3 on it are uncertain; the CDR3 is the one TCRdb lists. V and J are TRBV6-4 and TRBJ1-2. The CDR3 spans 8 amino acids, including both terminal residues. Germline CDR1 is MRHNA and CDR2 is SNTAGT. The CDR3 region is CAILARDC.

The V call is TRBV6-5, the J call TRBJ1-2; TRBD1 matches at 7 bases. In germline, CDR1 is MNHEY, CDR2 SVGAGI. There are 14 residues in the CDR3. V lost 5 bases to trimming and J lost 8 bases; unmatched junction nucleotides: 11. CDR3 nucleotide sequence: TGTGCCAGCAGTCAACTAGGGCAGGGGGACGGCTACACCTTC. The encoded protein is CASSQLGQGDGYTF.

This rearrangement joins TRBV15 to TRBJ2-7, with 9 positions matching TRBD2. V dropped 3 bases and J dropped 5; count of bases not matched to a gene: 8. The CDR3 sequence is 15 residues long. Germline CDR1 and CDR2: LNHNV and YYDKDF (reference sequence). Written as DNA, the CDR3 is TGTGCCACCAGCAGGGGGACTAGCTTTAACCACGAGCAGTACTTC. Encoded protein: CATSRGTSFNHEQYF.

The genes are TRBV9 and TRBJ1-2; 9 nucleotides align to TRBD1. Germline V gene lookup returns CDR1 SGDLS and CDR2 YYNGEE. This CDR3 has 16 amino acids. Trimming took 4 bases from V and 6 from J; bases not matched to a gene: 13. The chain's CDR3 is CASSPYFSGQGNGYTF. The CDR3 DNA reads as TGTGCCAGCAGCCCCTATTTCTCGGGACAGGGAAATGGCTACACCTTC. The whole variable domain, remainder taken from reference TRBV9 and TRBJ1-2, is DSGVTQTPKHLITATGQRVTLRCSPRSGDLSVYWYQQSLDQGLQFLIQYYNGEERAKGNILERFSAQQFPDLHSELNLSSLELGDSALYFCASSPYFSGQGNGYTFGSGTRLTVV.

This clone has a handful of counts. Germline is not matched at one junction end, which may reflect a read error. The genes are TRBV7-9 and TRBJ2-7; 7 positions agree with TRBD2. This CDR3 region has 14 residues. CDR1 is SEHNR and CDR2 is FQNEAQ in the germline V gene (reference sequence). The CDR3 region has the DNA TGTTCCAGCACCCGCGGGGACTACCTCTACGAGCAGTACTTC. Translation: CSSTRGDYLYEQYF.

A few counts support this clone. The J gene is TRBJ2-3, the V gene TRBV7-6; D is unresolved. CDR1 and CDR2 from the germline V gene are SGHVS and FNYEAQ. V gave up 4 bases and J gave up 6 bases, with 11 bases separating them. The CDR3 has 13 residues. This CDR3 is CASSSPLVDTQYF. DNA of the CDR3: TGTGCCAGCAGCTCTCCCCTAGTCGATACGCAGTATTTT.

This sequence joins TRBV11-2 and TRBJ2-5, with D perhaps matching TRBD2 (6 bases). From germline, CDR1 is SGHAT and CDR2 FQNNGV. There are 13 residues in the CDR3. V lost 7 bases and J 2 bases, leaving 11 bases between the germline ends. In DNA form, the CDR3 reads TGTGCCAGCACCTTGGGGGGTCAAGAGACCCAGTACTTC. Amino acid sequence: CASTLGGQETQYF. Full variable domain (remainder filled in from reference TRBV11-2 and TRBJ2-5): EAGVAQSPRYKIIEKRQSVAFWCNPISGHATLYWYQQILGQGPKLLIQFQNNGVVDDSQLPKDRFSAERLKGVDSTLKIQPAKLEDSAVYLCASTLGGQETQYFGPGTRLLVL.

The chain couples TRBV25-1 to TRBJ2-7; D may be TRBD1 (7 bases). The CDR3 covers 15 residues. Germline values: CDR1 MGHDK, CDR2 SYGVNS. V was shortened by 4 bases and J by 4 bases, with 17 bases between the two germline ends. CDR3 bases: TGTGCCAGCAGTGGGCGGGACAGCCGTGGATACGAGCAGTACTTC. Its translation: CASSGRDSRGYEQYF.

The genes are TRBV9 and TRBJ1-2, with D maybe TRBD1 (6 bases). CDR3 length: 14 amino acids. Looked up from germline, CDR1 is SGDLS and CDR2 is YYNGEE. Between the trimmed V and J ends, which lost 4 bases and 8 bases, there was a span of 18 bases. DNA for the CDR3: TGTGCCAGCAGCACCCATACAGGGTTTAAGGGCTACACCTTC. Its translation: CASSTHTGFKGYTF.

This clone was seen only a few times. J is TRBJ1-1 and V is TRBV6-6, with D possibly being TRBD1 (5 bases). CDR1 and CDR2 (germline): MNHNY, SVGAGI (reference sequence). This CDR3 region has 13 residues. The V end was cut by 0 bases, the J end by 7 bases, with 9 bases between. The CDR3 loop reads CASSYSRQGEAFF. CDR3 sequence (DNA): TGTGCCAGCAGTTACTCTAGGCAGGGTGAAGCTTTCTTT.

The chain combines TRBV30 with TRBJ1-2; no definite D call. Germline lookup yields CDR1 GTSNPN and CDR2 SVGIG (reference sequence). This CDR3 has 13 residues. The V end was cut by 0 bases, the J end by 6 bases, with 11 bases between. The CDR3 here is CAWSVYVSDGYTF. Written as DNA, the CDR3 is TGTGCCTGGAGTGTCTACGTGTCGGATGGCTACACCTTC.

This chain joins TRBV5-4 and TRBJ1-6; D gene unclear. Trimming cost V 0 bases and J 0 bases, with 7 bases left between them. Germline CDR1 and CDR2: SGHNT and YYREEE (reference sequence). The CDR3 length is 16 residues. The CDR3 sequence: CASSLGAGSYNSPLHF. The CDR3 DNA sequence: TGTGCCAGCAGCTTGGGGGCAGGCTCCTATAATTCACCCCTCCACTTT. Combining the CDR3 with reference TRBV5-4 and TRBJ1-6 gives the whole variable domain ETGVTQSPTHLIKTRGQQVTLRCSSQSGHNTVSWYQQALGQGPQFIFQYYREEENGRGNFPPRFSGLQFPNYSSELNVNALELDDSALYLCASSLGAGSYNSPLHFGNGTRLTVT.

The J gene is TRBJ1-5, the V gene TRBV5-5, with TRBD1 as a possible D gene (5 bases). The ends were cut back, 3 bases at V and 5 bases at J, with 15 bases in the middle. The CDR3 is made up of 15 amino acids. Germline CDR1 reads SGHKS; CDR2 reads YYEKEE (reference sequence). The DNA of the CDR3 is TGTGCCAGCAGCTCGTGGGGGGGACCAGATCAGCCCCAGCATTTT. It translates to CASSSWGGPDQPQHF.

The chain employs TRBV19 and TRBJ1-1; tentative D call: TRBD1 (6 bases). Germline V gene sequence: CDR1 LNHDA, CDR2 SQIVND (reference sequence). The ends were cut back, 7 bases at V and 8 bases at J, with 8 bases in the middle. This CDR3 is 10 amino acids long. The CDR3 bases are TGTGCCAGTACCGGGACAGAAGCTTTCTTT. Translation gives CASTGTEAFF.

The chain joins TRBV25-1 to TRBJ2-7, with no clear D. CDR1 is MGHDK, CDR2 SYGVNS, per germline. V lost 7 bases to trimming and J lost 2 bases, with 15 bases between them. The CDR3 has 14 amino acids. The CDR3 sequence is CASTRIHRPYEQYF. In DNA form, the CDR3 reads TGTGCCAGCACGCGAATTCACAGACCCTACGAGCAGTACTTC.

With respect to this clone: Other DNA sequences within the sample encode an identical CDR3. The chain has TRBV10-3 and TRBJ1-5; 7 nucleotides line up with TRBD1. The CDR3 contains 15 residues. CDR1 is ENHRY and CDR2 is SYGVKD in the germline V gene. The V gene end was trimmed by 6 bases and the J gene end by 0 bases; junction bases not matched to a gene: 5. CDR3 sequence: CAISDRALSNQPQHF. The CDR3 bases are TGTGCCATCAGCGACAGGGCCCTTAGCAATCAGCCCCAGCATTTT.

The V gene is TRBV10-3, the J gene TRBJ2-5; 12 positions match TRBD1. The CDR3 length is 16 residues. CDR1 is ENHRY, CDR2 SYGVKD, per germline. V dropped 2 bases and J dropped 5; count of bases not matched to a gene: 6. CDR3 residues: CAISEPGQGAWETQYF. CDR3 DNA sequence: TGTGCCATCAGTGAGCCGGGACAGGGGGCTTGGGAGACCCAGTACTTC.

The chain links TRBV19 to TRBJ2-5; no definite D call. The V gene lost 5 bases and the J gene lost 7 bases, with 11 bases spanning the gap. Germline CDR1 and CDR2: LNHDA and SQIVND (reference sequence). The CDR3 extends over 12 amino acids. CDR3 nucleotide sequence: TGTGCCAGTAGTCCTCTGGGCTCGACCCAGTACTTC. This codes for CASSPLGSTQYF.

The V and J genes are TRBV6-1 and TRBJ2-7; 11 bases match TRBD1. The CDR3 spans 14 residues. V dropped 5 bases and J dropped 5; count of bases not matched to a gene: 5. Germline values: CDR1 MNHNS, CDR2 SASEGT. The CDR3 here is CASSSGQGAHEQYF. CDR3 coding DNA: TGTGCCAGCAGTTCTGGACAGGGGGCCCACGAGCAGTACTTC.